This TCR beta chain was observed in a study of OX40 agonist ivuxolimab in advanced cancers. Patients were ineligible given autoimmune disease history or systemic immunosuppression. As regards this clone: What it recognizes is unknown.

Whole-study findings and limits: Circulating CD4+ and CD8+ T cells showed clonal expansion by week 6 at 0.1 to 3.0 mg/kg. There were also nonresponders showing low normalized T-cell clonal expansion. CD8+ T cells were the subset that, on average, had more expanded clones than CD4+.

Generated by immunoSEQ multiplex PCR, the TCRdb table keeps only in-frame clones and is missing some. Here the sample spans 40,000 to 50,000 clones, just under 85% being singletons. This CDR3 is 16 amino acids long. Germline CDR1 reads SEHNR; CDR2 reads FQNEAQ (reference sequence). V shed 7 bases and J 5 bases; nucleotides not matched to a gene: 14. Source: CD4+ or CD8+ T cells sorted from blood, taken in a trial of the OX40 agonist ivuxolimab. This clonotype originated in an adult with an advanced solid tumor such as melanoma, head and neck, liver or kidney cancer. This sequence joins TRBV7-9 and TRBJ2-1, with 7 bases lining up with TRBD2. Here the CDR3 DNA reads TGTGCCAGCACCTCCACTACTAGCGAGTATAACAATGAGCAGTTCTTC. Its protein is CASTSTTSEYNNEQFF.